The 20 T cell receptor beta chains below were found in one sample sequenced in a study of T-cell memory formation after mild COVID-19. TCRdb redid the calling of the 5' RACE reads with MiXCR, one entry per CDR3 protein. Here the sample spans about 4,300 distinct CDR3 sequences, about a sixth being singletons. Sequenced input: PBMCs or a T cell subset sorted from them (not recorded which). The receptors originated from an adult who had mild COVID-19 (a few samples of this study predate the infection). Cell type and time point are not known.

This clonotype is medium-sized within its sample. The chain has TRBV5-5 and TRBJ1-6, with D possibly TRBD1 on 5 matching bases. Germline values: CDR1 SGHKS, CDR2 YYEKEE (reference sequence). Trimming shortened V by 2 bases and J by 6 bases, and 12 bases separated the two germline ends. CDR3 length: 15 amino acids. CDR3 sequence (DNA): TGTGCCAGCAGCTTCCCGGGACGGGGTAATTCACCCCTCCACTTT. It encodes CASSFPGRGNSPLHF. Looking up the rest from reference TRBV5-5 and TRBJ1-6 gives the full variable domain: DAGVTQSPTHLIKTRGQQVTLRCSPISGHKSVSWYQQVLGQGPQFIFQYYEKEERGRGNFPDRFSARQFPNYSSELNVNALLLGDSALYLCASSFPGRGNSPLHFGNGTRLTVT.

This clonotype appeared many times. The V call is TRBV5-1, the J call TRBJ1-5; D gene uncertain. V was shortened by 2 bases and J by 0 bases, with 9 bases between the two germline ends. This CDR3 is built from 15 residues. Germline CDR1 is SGHRS and CDR2 is YFSETQ. CDR3 loop: CASSFAQPSNQPQHF. Here the CDR3 DNA reads TGCGCCAGCAGCTTCGCGCAACCTAGCAATCAGCCCCAGCATTTT.

By share, this clonotype ranks as medium-sized (0.01 to 0.1%). V gene TRBV11-2 combines with J gene TRBJ1-1; D unresolved. This CDR3 comprises 13 residues. V was cut by 5 bases and J by 5 bases, with 12 bases left in between. Germline-derived CDR1 and CDR2 are SGHAT and FQNNGV. As DNA, the CDR3 is TGTGCCAGCAGCCTGTCCGACGGGACTGAAGCTTTCTTT. Its protein product is CASSLSDGTEAFF.

This chain uses TRBV7-8 with TRBJ1-4; 9 nucleotides line up with TRBD1. This CDR3 is 15 amino acids long. Looked up from germline, CDR1 is SGHVS and CDR2 is FQNEAQ. The V segment lost 5 bases and the J segment 4 bases; nucleotides outside the gene matches: 5. The CDR3 spells CASSRGGQGNEKLFF. CDR3 DNA: TGTGCCAGCAGCCGCGGGGGACAGGGTAATGAAAAACTGTTTTTT.

V is TRBV9 and J is TRBJ2-5; 12 bases are a match to TRBD2. This CDR3 contains 15 residues. V lost 3 bases to trimming and J lost 5 bases; unmatched junction nucleotides: 5. The germline V gene has CDR1 SGDLS and CDR2 YYNGEE. The CDR3 spells CASSGGTSGRETQYF. The CDR3 nucleotides read TGTGCCAGCAGCGGAGGGACTAGCGGGCGTGAGACCCAGTACTTC.

This clonotype has more than one count but fewer than ten. This may arise from a read error, as a much more abundant clone is one base away. This chain joins TRBV5-1 and TRBJ1-1, with D perhaps matching TRBD1 (5 bases). CDR1 SGHRS and CDR2 YFSETQ come from the germline V gene. The CDR3 runs 14 residues. Trimming took 5 bases from V and 3 from J, leaving 14 bases between them. CDR3 in DNA: TGCGCCAGCAGTTCAGGGACCGGGCACACTGAAGCTTTCTTT. It encodes CASSSGTGHTEAFF.

Sample share makes this clonotype medium-sized. This chain links TRBV27 with TRBJ1-5; unclear D gene. The V gene lost 4 bases and the J gene lost 2 bases, with 6 bases spanning the gap. Looked up from germline, CDR1 is MNHEY and CDR2 is SMNVEV (reference sequence). This CDR3 has 13 amino acids. The CDR3 region is CASSSPGNQPQHF. CDR3 sequence (DNA): TGTGCCAGCAGTTCCCCAGGCAATCAGCCCCAGCATTTT.

This clonotype is medium-sized in the sample. The rearrangement joins TRBV20-1 to TRBJ2-1, with 7 bases matching TRBD2. In germline, CDR1 is DFQATT, CDR2 SNEGSKA (reference sequence). J was trimmed by 2 bases and V by 0 bases; bases with no gene match: 4. The CDR3 loop spans 15 amino acids. The CDR3 loop reads CSARDSAGAYNEQFF. The CDR3 nucleotides read TGCAGTGCTAGAGATTCGGCGGGAGCCTACAATGAGCAGTTCTTC.

By its share, this clonotype is medium-sized. The CDR3: CASSLLSPFYGYTF. The CDR3 DNA reads as TGTGCCAGCAGTCTCCTGAGTCCTTTCTATGGCTACACCTTC. V usage is TRBV6-5 and J usage is TRBJ1-2; D is uncertain. Trimming took 5 bases from V and 4 from J, leaving 14 bases between them. Per the germline V gene, CDR1 is MNHEY and CDR2 is SVGAGI. CDR3 length equals 14 residues.

By sample share, this clonotype is medium-sized. The V gene is TRBV5-1, the J gene TRBJ2-5, with 8 bases that match TRBD1. After removal of 2 bases from V and 2 bases from J, the junction contained 8 bases not matched to a gene. This CDR3 comprises 16 residues. Per the germline V gene, CDR1 is SGHRS and CDR2 is YFSETQ. The CDR3 sequence: CASSLIPGQEQETQYF. CDR3 nucleotide sequence: TGCGCCAGCAGCTTAATTCCGGGACAGGAACAAGAGACCCAGTACTTC. The full variable domain, rest sourced from reference TRBV5-1 and TRBJ2-5, is KAGVTQTPRYLIKTRGQQVTLSCSPISGHRSVSWYQQTPGQGLQFLFEYFSETQRNKGNFPGRFSGRQFSNSRSEMNVSTLELGDSALYLCASSLIPGQEQETQYFGPGTRLLVL.

This clonotype was recorded many times. The rearrangement joins TRBV7-2 to TRBJ1-2; 7 bases align to TRBD1. The germline CDR1 and CDR2 sequences are SGHTA and FQGNSA. The CDR3 length is 12 residues. V was clipped by 5 bases and J by 10 bases; unmatched bases: 7. The DNA for the CDR3 is TGTGCCAGCAGCCCACTAGGACAGGTCTACACCTTC. Translation: CASSPLGQVYTF.

Sample share makes this clonotype medium-sized (0.01 to 0.1%). The chain links TRBV7-2 to TRBJ2-3; D unresolved. Germline values: CDR1 SGHTA, CDR2 FQGNSA. The CDR3 length is 15 residues. Trimming stripped 1 base from V and 3 bases from J, with 11 bases between. In DNA, the CDR3 is TGTGCCAGCAGCTTAGTTGTTCTTTTAACAGATACGCAGTATTTT. This encodes CASSLVVLLTDTQYF.

This clonotype is medium-sized in the sample. The chain employs TRBV7-9 and TRBJ1-5; unclear D gene. From germline, CDR1 is SEHNR and CDR2 FQNEAQ (reference sequence). This CDR3 is built from 12 residues. V lost 1 base to trimming and J lost 2 bases, with 0 bases between them. This CDR3 reads CASSLGNQPQHF. The CDR3 DNA sequence: TGTGCCAGCAGCTTAGGCAATCAGCCCCAGCATTTT.

By frequency in the sample, this clonotype is medium-sized. The V and J genes are TRBV29-1 and TRBJ2-3; D unresolved. The CDR3 spans 16 residues. The V and J ends lost 0 bases and 4 bases respectively, with 17 bases between them. Per germline, CDR1 SQVTM and CDR2 ANQGSEA. The CDR3 DNA is TGCAGCGTTGAAGATCTTATAGTCGTTGGCTCAGATACGCAGTATTTT. It translates to CSVEDLIVVGSDTQYF.

This sequence joins TRBV29-1 and TRBJ2-2, with D unresolved. The CDR3 runs 12 residues. Trimming pared 3 bases from V and 1 base from J, leaving 3 bases between. Germline CDR1 is SQVTM and CDR2 is ANQGSEA. CDR3 sequence reads: CSVDGNTGELFF. CDR3 DNA: TGCAGCGTTGACGGGAACACCGGGGAGCTGTTTTTT.

This clonotype is categorized as medium-sized (0.01 to 0.1%). The DNA of the CDR3 is TGTGCCACCAGTGATCCGGGACAGGGGGGATCTCAGCCCCAGCATTTT. Protein sequence: CATSDPGQGGSQPQHF. This chain links TRBV24-1 with TRBJ1-5, with 11 bases aligning to TRBD1. The V gene's germline CDR1 is KGHDR and CDR2 SFDVKD. CDR3 length equals 16 residues. J lost 6 bases, V lost 3 bases, and 6 bases had no gene match.

By share, this clonotype ranks as medium-sized (0.01 to 0.1%). The chain links TRBV10-2 to TRBJ2-7; no firm D call. V lost 5 bases and J 3 bases, leaving 14 bases between the germline ends. This CDR3 spans 14 amino acids. CDR1 and CDR2 from the germline V gene are WSHSY and SAAADI. The CDR3 coding sequence is TGCGCCAGCAGTAGGCGTGGGATCGTCTACGAGCAGTACGTC. Translation: CASSRRGIVYEQYV.

This clonotype is medium-sized (0.01 to 0.1%) in the sample. The chain links TRBV7-9 to TRBJ1-5; D unresolved. The germline CDR1 and CDR2 sequences are SEHNR and FQNEAQ (reference sequence). The V end lost 2 bases, the J end lost 5 bases, and 7 bases lay between the germline ends. CDR3 length: 13 residues. The CDR3 loop is CASSLSGDQPQHF. The CDR3 DNA reads as TGTGCCAGCAGCTTAAGTGGGGATCAGCCCCAGCATTTT.

This clonotype ranks as medium-sized. V gene TRBV7-2 combines with J gene TRBJ1-2; D not certain. CDR3 size: 14 residues. Trimming shortened V by 1 base and J by 3 bases, and 9 bases separated the two germline ends. Germline loops: CDR1 SGHTA, CDR2 FQGNSA. Written as DNA, the CDR3 is TGTGCCAGCAGCTTAGTACATGGTGACTATGGCTACACCTTC. Protein: CASSLVHGDYGYTF.

The V call is TRBV5-1, the J call TRBJ2-6, with D maybe TRBD1 (6 bases). The CDR3 loop spans 16 amino acids. Per the germline V gene, CDR1 is SGHRS and CDR2 is YFSETQ. The V end was cut by 0 bases, the J end by 2 bases, with 9 bases between. DNA for the CDR3: TGCGCCAGCAGCTTGGGGACAGCTCCTGGGGCCAACGTCCTGACTTTC. Amino acid sequence: CASSLGTAPGANVLTF.